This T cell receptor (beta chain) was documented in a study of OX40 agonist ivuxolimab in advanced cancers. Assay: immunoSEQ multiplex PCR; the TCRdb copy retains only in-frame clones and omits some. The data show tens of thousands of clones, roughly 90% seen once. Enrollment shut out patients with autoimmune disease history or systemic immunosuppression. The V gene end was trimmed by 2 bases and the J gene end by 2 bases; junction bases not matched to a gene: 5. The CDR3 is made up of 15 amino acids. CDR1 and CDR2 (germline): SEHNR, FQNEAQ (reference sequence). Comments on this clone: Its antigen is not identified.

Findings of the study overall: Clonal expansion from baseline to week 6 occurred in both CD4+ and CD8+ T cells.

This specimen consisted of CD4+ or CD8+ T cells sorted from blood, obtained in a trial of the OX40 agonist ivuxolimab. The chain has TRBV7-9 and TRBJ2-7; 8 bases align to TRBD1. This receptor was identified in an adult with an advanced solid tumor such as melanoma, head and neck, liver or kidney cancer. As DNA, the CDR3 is TGTGCCAGCAGCTTACTCAGGGGGCCTGCCTACGAGCAGTACTTC. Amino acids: CASSLLRGPAYEQYF.